This TCR beta chain was retrieved from a study of cytomegalovirus exposure and HLA in healthy donors. General study points: Across donors, most TCRs were seen rarely, yet some public ones were widespread. Specific recognition of CMV antigens was confirmed in vitro for a few chains (all CMV-associated). The productive fraction for most TCR beta V segments was about 90% or about 30% in an earlier analysis.

With regard to this clone: The target antigen is unknown.

The PCR employed 60 Vbeta primers together with 13 Jbeta primers. The assay was immunoSEQ multiplex PCR, and TCRdb's table has in-frame clones only and misses some. The table lists 180,000 or so clones, over 70% of them singletons, with around 3% in the top ten. V lost 5 bases, J lost 9 bases, and 11 bases lay in between. Germline V lookup: CDR1 SNHLY, CDR2 FYNNEI. The CDR3 sequence is 13 residues long. The sample comprised PBMCs. This TCR came from a female donor in good health and CMV-seronegative. This chain joins TRBV2 and TRBJ1-6, with D possibly TRBD1 on 5 matching bases. The CDR3 sequence: CASSQGETSPLHF. CDR3 DNA: TGTGCCAGCAGTCAAGGGGAGACTTCACCCCTCCACTTT.